The clone carrying this T cell receptor (beta chain) came up many times. Its antigen is unidentified. This entry is derived from a study of molecular identifiers for immune sequencing clone quantification. The overall study: Four portions were sequenced after RNA from roughly 21,000 or 96,000 naive CD8 cells was split five ways in replicates.

Study-wide points: In a background of 900,000 to 1,000,000 naive cells, spiked Jurkat TCR RNA from one cell was reportedly detectable.

The CDR3 consists of 14 residues. The germline CDR1 and CDR2 sequences are GTSNPN and SVGIG (reference sequence). V shed 2 bases, J shed 2 bases, and the junction held 6 bases outside the gene matches. Libraries from naive CD8 cells were generated from about 20,000 to 1,000,000 sorted cells (with 10%, 30% or 50% RNA). Each CDR3 protein is one row after TCRdb ran MiXCR on the PCR reads. The repertoire consists of about 640,000 distinct CDR3 sequences, with just under 20% occurring once and the leading ten covering 0.7% to 1%. This rearrangement joins TRBV30 to TRBJ2-7, with 7 bases that match TRBD1. The source of this sequence is a human donor in good health. Some libraries in this study had Jurkat cell RNA spiked in. What was sequenced was naive CD8+ T cells from blood, with Jurkat cell RNA spiked in. Described subset: FACS-sorted CD8+CD4-CCR7+CD45RA+ naive T cells. This CDR3 is CAWSMDRRPYEQYF. The CDR3 region has the DNA TGTGCCTGGAGTATGGACAGGAGACCCTACGAGCAGTACTTC.